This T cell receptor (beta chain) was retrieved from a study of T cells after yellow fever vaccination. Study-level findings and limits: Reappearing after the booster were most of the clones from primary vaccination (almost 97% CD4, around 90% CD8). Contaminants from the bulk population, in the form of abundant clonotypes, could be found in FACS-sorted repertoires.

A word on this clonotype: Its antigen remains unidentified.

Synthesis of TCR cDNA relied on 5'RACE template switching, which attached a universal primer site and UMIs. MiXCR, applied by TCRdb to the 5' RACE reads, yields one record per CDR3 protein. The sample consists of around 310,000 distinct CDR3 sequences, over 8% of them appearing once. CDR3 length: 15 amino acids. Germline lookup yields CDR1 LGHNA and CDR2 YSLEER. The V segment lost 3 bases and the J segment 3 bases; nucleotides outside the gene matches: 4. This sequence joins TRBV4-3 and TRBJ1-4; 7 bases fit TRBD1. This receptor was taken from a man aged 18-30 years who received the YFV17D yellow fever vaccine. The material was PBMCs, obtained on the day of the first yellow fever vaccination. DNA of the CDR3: TGCGCCAGCAGCCAGGAGGGGGCCTCTAATGAAAAACTGTTTTTT. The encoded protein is CASSQEGASNEKLFF.